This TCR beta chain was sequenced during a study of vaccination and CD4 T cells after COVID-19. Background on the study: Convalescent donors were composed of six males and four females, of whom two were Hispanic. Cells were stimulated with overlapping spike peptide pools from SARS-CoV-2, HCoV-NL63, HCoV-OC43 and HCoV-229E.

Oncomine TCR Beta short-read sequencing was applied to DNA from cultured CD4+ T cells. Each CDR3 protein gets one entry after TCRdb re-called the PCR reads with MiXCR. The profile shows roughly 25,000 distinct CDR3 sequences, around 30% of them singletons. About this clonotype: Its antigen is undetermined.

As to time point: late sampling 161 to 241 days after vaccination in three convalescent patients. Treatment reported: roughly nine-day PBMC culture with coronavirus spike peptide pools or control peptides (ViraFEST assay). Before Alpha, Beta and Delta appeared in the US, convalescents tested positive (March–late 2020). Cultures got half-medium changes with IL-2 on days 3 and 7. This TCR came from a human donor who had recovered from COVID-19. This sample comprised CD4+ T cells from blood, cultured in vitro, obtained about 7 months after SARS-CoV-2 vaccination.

The CDR3 is CSAWVAGGPERVNEQFF. In DNA, the CDR3 is TGCAGTGCTTGGGTAGCGGGAGGGCCTGAGAGAGTCAATGAGCAGTTCTTC. The V and J genes are TRBV20-1 and TRBJ2-1; 11 positions match TRBD2. The CDR3 sequence is 17 residues long. Germline V gene lookup returns CDR1 DFQATT and CDR2 SNEGSKA (reference sequence). Germline trimming cut 5 bases from V and 6 bases from J; bases unmatched to any gene: 15.